These 26 T cell receptor beta chains originate from one sample sequenced in a study of blood T cell repertoires in COVID-19. Produced via immunoSEQ multiplex PCR; TCRdb's table is partial and in-frame only. The repertoire holds hundreds of thousands of clones, with approximately 86% as singletons. The sequenced sample was peripheral blood. The source is a woman aged 25 to 39 who had recovered from COVID-19.

The rearrangement uses TRBV23-1 and TRBJ1-4, with D perhaps matching TRBD1 (5 bases). TRBV23-1 belongs to the ORF category, with a function that is uncertain. Trimming stripped 3 bases from V and 3 bases from J, with 20 bases between. The CDR3 is 18 residues long. In DNA, the CDR3 is TGCGCCAGCAGTCATGAGTGGGGCAGGGATGATCCTAATGAAAAACTGTTTTTT. Encoded protein: CASSHEWGRDDPNEKLFF.

The chain recombines TRBV2 with TRBJ1-5; 9 nucleotides match TRBD1. The CDR3 consists of 16 residues. CDR1 and CDR2 from the germline V gene are SNHLY and FYNNEI. V gave up 1 base and J gave up 5 bases; unmatched junction bases: 6. CDR3 sequence: CASSEVVGQGDQPQHF. The CDR3 DNA sequence: TGTGCCAGCAGTGAAGTGGTGGGACAGGGTGATCAGCCCCAGCATTTT.

The rearrangement joins TRBV18 to TRBJ2-2; weak D call: TRBD1 (6 bases). Germline lookup yields CDR1 KGHSH and CDR2 LQKENI. This CDR3 has 14 residues. With 4 bases removed from V and 7 bases from J, the gap between germline ends came to 13 bases. CDR3 DNA sequence: TGTGCCAGCTCACGACGGACAGTGATCGGGGAGCTGTTTTTT. Encoded protein: CASSRRTVIGELFF.

This clone was found many times. The gene calls are TRBV6-2 or TRBV6-3 and TRBJ2-4; weak D call: TRBD1 (6 bases). Trimming took 5 bases from V and 8 from J, leaving 13 bases between them. The length of the CDR3 is 13 residues. CDR1 is MNHEY and CDR2 is SVGEGT in the germline V gene. CDR3 amino acids: CASSPRDMDIQYF. The CDR3 nucleotides are TGTGCCAGCAGTCCCCGGGACATGGACATTCAGTACTTC.

The chain uses TRBV5-4 and TRBJ2-1; TRBD2 aligns across 7 bases. The germline V gene has CDR1 SGHNT and CDR2 YYREEE (reference sequence). The CDR3 loop spans 15 amino acids. Unmatched junction bases numbered 3, after V lost 0 bases and J lost 3 bases. The DNA of the CDR3 is TGTGCCAGCAGCTTGGTCAGCGGGGACTACAATGAGCAGTTCTTC. It specifies CASSLVSGDYNEQFF.

V usage is TRBV27 and J usage is TRBJ1-6, with 7 bases aligning to TRBD1. Germline CDR1 MNHEY, CDR2 SMNVEV (reference sequence). This CDR3 is built from 15 residues. The V and J ends lost 2 bases and 6 bases, in that order; junction bases with no gene match: 4. In DNA form, the CDR3 reads TGTGCCAGCAGTTTACCGGGACAGCGTAATTCACCCCTCCACTTT. As protein: CASSLPGQRNSPLHF.

This clone was recorded once. V and J are TRBV5-1 and TRBJ2-1; 10 bases are shared with TRBD2. CDR3 length: 14 residues. Germline CDR1 SGHRS, CDR2 YFSETQ. The V and J ends lost 7 bases and 6 bases, in that order; junction bases with no gene match: 7. CDR3 in DNA: TGCGCCAGCGGGACCGGGACTAGCGTCAATGAGCAGTTCTTC. Amino acid sequence: CASGTGTSVNEQFF.

The CDR3 sequence is CASSYSVDSAYEQYF. Here the CDR3 DNA reads TGTGCCAGCAGTTACTCTGTAGACAGTGCCTACGAGCAGTACTTC. The gene calls are TRBV6-5 and TRBJ2-7, with D perhaps matching TRBD1 (5 bases). The CDR3 length is 15 residues. V was cut by 0 bases and J by 2 bases, with 11 bases left in between. CDR1 and CDR2 from the germline V gene are MNHEY and SVGAGI.

The rearrangement joins TRBV14 to TRBJ2-1; D perhaps matches TRBD2 (5 bases). V lost 2 bases to trimming and J lost 10 bases, with 15 bases between them. This CDR3 region has 14 residues. CDR1 and CDR2 (germline): SGHDN, FVKESK. DNA for the CDR3: TGTGCCAGCAGCCAAAAGGAGGCCAGCGTGGAGCAGTTCTTC. It translates to CASSQKEASVEQFF.

The chain combines TRBV19 with TRBJ1-6; D is ambiguous. The CDR3 loop spans 15 amino acids. Germline V gene lookup returns CDR1 LNHDA and CDR2 SQIVND (reference sequence). Trimming removed 6 bases at V and 5 bases at J, with 14 bases between. The CDR3 spells CASRGRERDNSPLHF. The CDR3 DNA sequence: TGTGCCAGTAGGGGGAGGGAGAGGGATAATTCACCCCTCCACTTT.

This clone appeared once. This rearrangement joins TRBV6-5 to TRBJ2-2; unclear D gene. Trimming left V 7 bases short and J 4 bases short, with 10 bases between. CDR3 size: 13 residues. Germline loops: CDR1 MNHEY, CDR2 SVGAGI. Here the CDR3 reads CASTYTGTGELFF. CDR3 nucleotide sequence: TGTGCCAGCACCTATACCGGCACCGGGGAGCTGTTTTTT.

The J gene is TRBJ1-1, the V gene TRBV6-5, with D possibly matching TRBD1 (6 bases). The CDR3 length is 16 residues. CDR1 is MNHEY and CDR2 is SVGAGI in the germline V gene. V was shortened by 4 bases and J by 1 base, with 16 bases between the two germline ends. The CDR3 loop reads CASSSTGRGGNTEAFF. The CDR3 bases are TGTGCCAGCAGTTCCACCGGCAGGGGCGGGAACACTGAAGCTTTCTTT.

The V gene is TRBV6-5, the J gene TRBJ2-7; unclear D gene. This CDR3 has 14 residues. The V gene's germline CDR1 is MNHEY and CDR2 SVGAGI. Trimming took off 0 bases at V and 3 bases at J, with 9 bases between the two ends. The CDR3 nucleotides read TGTGCCAGCAGTTACTCGTCCCAATTCTACGAGCAGTACTTC. Translated: CASSYSSQFYEQYF.

The chain couples TRBV4-2 to TRBJ1-1; D remains ambiguous. The V end was cut by 1 base, the J end by 1 base, with 10 bases between. Germline CDR1 and CDR2: LGHNA and YNFKEQ. The CDR3 totals 15 residues. The CDR3 region has the DNA TGTGCCAGCAGCCAAGTGAGGTTCGAGAACACTGAAGCTTTCTTT. Translating gives CASSQVRFENTEAFF.

The chain uses TRBV11-3 and TRBJ2-5; D is possibly TRBD2 (6 bases). CDR3 size: 15 residues. V was cut by 1 base and J by 5 bases, with 14 bases left in between. Per the germline V gene, CDR1 is SGHNT and CDR2 is YENEEA. Written as DNA, the CDR3 is TGTGCCAGCAGCTTAGGCGGGGCTTACCGGGAGACCCAGTACTTC. It encodes CASSLGGAYRETQYF.

V gene TRBV4-3 combines with J gene TRBJ2-2; D is uncertain. Germline loops: CDR1 LGHNA, CDR2 YSLEER. The CDR3 contains 15 residues. The V end lost 2 bases, the J end lost 5 bases, and 12 bases lay between the germline ends. CDR3 protein: CASSQTAVTTGELFF. The CDR3, as DNA: TGCGCCAGCAGCCAAACCGCCGTAACTACCGGGGAGCTGTTTTTT.

V gene TRBV2 combines with J gene TRBJ2-7, with 9 positions matching TRBD1. With V trimmed by 8 bases and J by 4 bases, 9 bases remained unmatched. Germline lookup yields CDR1 SNHLY and CDR2 FYNNEI. The CDR3 runs 14 residues. The CDR3 bases are TGTGCCAGCCAAATGGGACAGGGAAGATACGAGCAGTACTTC. Its protein is CASQMGQGRYEQYF.

This clone appeared a single time. The V gene is TRBV11-2, the J gene TRBJ2-7; 8 bases are a match to TRBD2. The V gene's germline CDR1 is SGHAT and CDR2 FQNNGV. The ends lost 6 bases at V and 6 bases at J; junction bases unmatched: 16. The CDR3 runs to 16 residues. The CDR3 region has the DNA TGTGCCAGCAGGCGGCCGGGGGGGCGAGTGACAGGCGAGCAGTACTTC. Its translation is CASRRPGGRVTGEQYF.

The rearrangement links TRBV5-4 to TRBJ2-7; TRBD2 aligns across 8 bases. The length of the CDR3 is 13 residues. Germline CDR1 and CDR2: SGHNT and YYREEE (reference sequence). Germline trimming cut 4 bases from V and 2 bases from J; bases unmatched to any gene: 2. CDR3 residues: CASSQTSAYEQYF. In DNA form, the CDR3 reads TGTGCCAGCAGCCAGACTAGCGCCTACGAGCAGTACTTC.

V and J are TRBV6-9 and TRBJ2-3; possible D gene TRBD1, 6 bases. Germline V gene data show CDR1 as MNHGY and CDR2 as SVAAGI. The CDR3 extends over 14 amino acids. Trimming left V 2 bases short and J 3 bases short, with 9 bases between. CDR3 nucleotides: TGTGCCAGCAGTTATGACAGGTTTACAGATACGCAGTATTTT. Translating it yields CASSYDRFTDTQYF.

This sequence joins TRBV7-9 and TRBJ1-4; D remains ambiguous. The CDR3 totals 15 residues. Trimming took off 0 bases at V and 5 bases at J, with 10 bases between the two ends. The germline V gene has CDR1 SEHNR and CDR2 FQNEAQ (reference sequence). The CDR3: CASSLAEEINEKLFF. CDR3 coding DNA: TGTGCCAGCAGCTTAGCTGAGGAGATAAATGAAAAACTGTTTTTT.

J is TRBJ2-7 and V is TRBV2; D not certain. Germline V gene sequence: CDR1 SNHLY, CDR2 FYNNEI. The V end was cut by 11 bases, the J end by 4 bases, with 12 bases between. The CDR3 is 11 residues long. CDR3 in DNA: TGTGCCGGGCGTGTTAGATACGAGCAGTACTTC. Translating it yields CAGRVRYEQYF.

The chain links TRBV6-5 to TRBJ1-1, with TRBD1 as a possible D gene (6 bases). This CDR3 has 15 residues. The V end was cut by 5 bases, the J end by 6 bases, with 19 bases between. Looked up from germline, CDR1 is MNHEY and CDR2 is SVGAGI. The CDR3 loop is CASSPMDSTGPEAFF. The CDR3 region has the DNA TGTGCCAGCAGTCCGATGGACAGTACGGGGCCTGAAGCTTTCTTT.

This clone showed up just once. This chain connects TRBV5-6 to TRBJ2-1; D is unclear. The CDR3 spans 15 residues. CDR1 and CDR2 (germline): SGHDT, YYEEEE. Trimming cost V 4 bases and J 0 bases, with 11 bases left between them. CDR3 nucleotide sequence: TGTGCCAGCAGCGACTTTCTCAGCTCCTACAATGAGCAGTTCTTC. It codes for CASSDFLSSYNEQFF.

The rearrangement links TRBV5-1 to TRBJ2-3; TRBD1 is a possible D gene (5 bases). The CDR3 loop spans 15 amino acids. Between the trimmed V and J ends, which lost 0 bases and 1 base, there was a span of 9 bases. Per germline, CDR1 SGHRS and CDR2 YFSETQ. Here the CDR3 reads CASSLEGVRTDTQYF. In nucleotides, the CDR3 is TGCGCCAGCAGCTTGGAAGGGGTACGCACAGATACGCAGTATTTT. Complete variable domain (other parts from reference TRBV5-1 and TRBJ2-3): KAGVTQTPRYLIKTRGQQVTLSCSPISGHRSVSWYQQTPGQGLQFLFEYFSETQRNKGNFPGRFSGRQFSNSRSEMNVSTLELGDSALYLCASSLEGVRTDTQYFGPGTRLTVL.

This chain joins TRBV25-1 and TRBJ2-7; 7 bases align to TRBD1. The CDR3 runs 14 residues. CDR1 is MGHDK and CDR2 is SYGVNS in the germline V gene. With 4 bases clipped from V and 3 bases from J, the junction kept 6 bases outside the gene matches. CDR3 loop: CASSASGTVYEQYF. The DNA for the CDR3 is TGTGCCAGCAGTGCGTCCGGGACAGTCTACGAGCAGTACTTC.